These T cell receptor beta chains were read from a single sample in a study of control samples from healthy donors and cancer patients. Assay used: immunoSEQ multiplex PCR; TCRdb lists only in-frame clones, some missing. The sample holds some 120,000 clones, 80% to 90% seen once. What was sequenced was blood. Receptors were obtained from a man in his forties or fifties in good health. CDR3s include the opening cysteine and the closing phenylalanine or tryptophan. Each record gives: V gene, D gene, J gene, clone size, CDR3 protein, CDR3 DNA. D genes are given only for firm matches. Clone sizes are given selectively: once, few, many, or a class where the clone is expanded.

>TRBV11-2|TRBD1|TRBJ1-5|.
CASSLGTGDLGNQPQHF
TGTGCCAGCAGCTTAGGGACAGGGGATCTGGGCAATCAGCCCCAGCATTTT
>TRBV4-2|TRBD2|TRBJ2-3|once
CASSGGADTQYF
TGTGCCAGCAGCGGGGGGGCAGATACGCAGTATTTT
>TRBV19|.|TRBJ2-5|.
CASRGDRAETQYF
TGTGCCAGTAGGGGGGATAGGGCAGAGACCCAGTACTTC
>TRBV2|.|TRBJ1-5|many
CASSEAMSSQPQHF
TGTGCCAGCAGTGAAGCGATGAGTAGCCAGCCCCAGCATTTT
>TRBV19|TRBD1|TRBJ1-2|few
CASSSPQGNYGYTF
TGTGCCAGTAGCAGCCCACAGGGGAACTATGGCTACACCTTC
>TRBV5-1|.|TRBJ2-5|.
CASSFYTRSETQYF
TGCGCCAGCAGCTTTTACACCAGGAGCGAGACCCAGTACTTC
>TRBV30|TRBD1|TRBJ2-1|.
CAWEGGTGVMYEQFF
TGTGCCTGGGAAGGGGGGACAGGGGTAATGTATGAGCAGTTCTTC
>TRBV20-1|.|TRBJ2-5|.
CSAREKETQYF
TGCAGTGCTAGAGAAAAGGAGACCCAGTACTTC
>TRBV7-2|TRBD2|TRBJ2-7|few
CASSLTSGLSSYEQYF
TGTGCCAGCAGCTTGACTAGCGGGCTCAGCTCCTACGAGCAGTACTTC
>TRBV7-2|TRBD1|TRBJ2-4|.
CASSPDRDENIQYF
TGTGCCAGCAGTCCTGACAGGGATGAAAACATTCAGTACTTC
>TRBV9|.|TRBJ2-1|.
CASSLRWGSSYNEQFF
TGTGCCAGCAGCCTTAGGTGGGGGAGCTCCTACAATGAGCAGTTCTTC
>TRBV7-9|.|TRBJ1-4|.
CASSLQNEKLFF
TGTGCCAGCAGCTTGCAGAATGAAAAACTGTTTTTT
>TRBV5-1|.|TRBJ1-3|.
CASSAWGSFSGNTIYF
TGCGCCAGCAGCGCGTGGGGGTCTTTCTCTGGAAACACCATATATTTT
>TRBV14|.|TRBJ1-3|many
CASSPYGSGNTIYF
TGTGCCAGCAGCCCTTACGGCTCTGGAAACACCATATATTTT
>TRBV7-9|.|TRBJ1-1|.
CASSSWNTEAFF
TGTGCCAGCAGCAGCTGGAACACTGAAGCTTTCTTT
>TRBV14|.|TRBJ1-2|.
CASSGGRVAYGYTF
TGTGCCAGCAGTGGGGGCAGGGTCGCCTATGGCTACACCTTC
>TRBV5-1|.|TRBJ1-1|few
CASSLRAAGRAEAFF
TGCGCCAGCAGCTTGAGGGCAGCGGGACGAGCTGAAGCTTTCTTT
>TRBV5-8|.|TRBJ1-2|.
CASSSGQNYGYTF
TGTGCCAGCAGTTCGGGACAAAACTATGGCTACACCTTC
>TRBV11-2|TRBD1|TRBJ2-5|.
CASSLPIGTGGTQYF
TGTGCCAGCAGCCTACCGATCGGGACAGGAGGGACCCAGTACTTC
>TRBV6-1|.|TRBJ1-5|.
CASSEGRGNQPQHF
TGTGCCAGCAGTGAAGGAAGGGGAAATCAGCCCCAGCATTTT
>TRBV6-1|.|TRBJ2-7|.
CASSEVAGDRSSYEQYF
TGTGCCAGCAGTGAAGTGGCGGGGGACAGGAGCTCCTACGAGCAGTACTTC
>TRBV6-6|.|TRBJ1-6|.
CASSTVDGRDSPLHF
TGTGCCAGCAGTACCGTAGACGGCAGAGATTCACCCCTCCACTTT
>TRBV5-1|.|TRBJ1-2|.
CASKEGFSYGYTF
TGCGCCAGCAAGGAAGGGTTTAGCTATGGCTACACCTTC
>TRBV4-1|TRBD1|TRBJ2-2|.
CASSTKQGGNTGELFF
TGCGCCAGCAGCACCAAACAGGGGGGCAACACCGGGGAGCTGTTTTTT
>TRBV11-3|.|TRBJ1-1|.
CARSGKPNTEAFF
TGTGCCAGGTCGGGGAAACCTAACACTGAAGCTTTCTTT
>TRBV5-1|.|TRBJ1-1|.
CASSLDWQVVNTEAFF
TGCGCCAGCAGCTTGGATTGGCAGGTGGTCAACACTGAAGCTTTCTTT
>TRBV6-5|.|TRBJ1-1|.
CATTPRVMNTEAFF
TGTGCCACGACCCCCAGGGTCATGAACACTGAAGCTTTCTTT
>TRBV25-1|.|TRBJ2-1|.
CASSEYTGFNEQFF
TGTGCCAGCAGTGAATATACGGGGTTCAATGAGCAGTTCTTC
>TRBV27|.|TRBJ1-1|.
CASSSAPLNTEAFF
TGTGCCAGCAGTTCCGCGCCACTGAACACTGAAGCTTTCTTT
>TRBV29-1|TRBD1|TRBJ2-5|.
CSTADRGETQYF
TGCAGCACCGCGGACAGGGGGGAGACCCAGTACTTC
>TRBV10-3|.|TRBJ1-5|.
CAISESSGVNQPQHF
TGTGCCATCAGTGAGTCATCAGGGGTCAATCAGCCCCAGCATTTT
>TRBV2|.|TRBJ1-2|.
CASSDGEDYGYTF
TGTGCCAGCAGTGACGGGGAGGACTATGGCTACACCTTC
>TRBV6-5|.|TRBJ1-2|.
CASIRDQGSYGYTF
TGTGCCAGCATTCGGGACCAGGGGTCATATGGCTACACCTTC
>TRBV6-1|.|TRBJ1-3|.
CASSEFRASGNTIYF
TGTGCCAGCAGTGAATTCCGGGCCTCTGGAAACACCATATATTTT
>TRBV9|.|TRBJ1-4|.
CASSAGEASTNEKLFF
TGTGCCAGCAGCGCCGGGGAGGCCTCAACTAATGAAAAACTGTTTTTT
>TRBV6-5|TRBD2|TRBJ2-7|.
CASSTSGGYSYEQYF
TGTGCCAGCAGCACTAGCGGGGGTTACTCCTACGAGCAGTACTTC
>TRBV5-5|TRBD2|TRBJ2-5|.
CASSLAVTGGQETQYF
TGTGCCAGCAGCTTGGCCGTTACGGGGGGGCAAGAGACCCAGTACTTC
>TRBV29-1|.|TRBJ1-5|.
CSADLGRNQPQHF
TGCAGCGCCGACTTGGGCCGCAATCAGCCCCAGCATTTT
>TRBV19|.|TRBJ2-3|once
CASSFGWGAADTQYF
TGTGCCAGTAGTTTTGGCTGGGGGGCAGCAGATACGCAGTATTTT
>TRBV7-8|.|TRBJ1-2|.
CASSLEGRVGGYTF
TGTGCCAGCAGCTTAGAGGGCAGGGTCGGTGGCTACACCTTC
>TRBV7-9|.|TRBJ1-2|once
CASSRGRIDGYTF
TGTGCCAGCAGCCGCGGCCGAATTGATGGCTACACCTTC
>TRBV5-1|TRBD1|TRBJ1-2|.
CASSSTGASYGYTF
TGCGCCAGCAGCTCGACAGGGGCCTCCTATGGCTACACCTTC
>TRBV12-5|.|TRBJ1-6|once
CASGPGWDSPLHF
TGTGCTAGTGGCCCGGGGTGGGATTCACCCCTCCACTTT
>TRBV6-6|.|TRBJ1-2|.
CASSWALVYGYTF
TGTGCCAGCAGCTGGGCGCTAGTCTATGGCTACACCTTC
>TRBV19|.|TRBJ1-2|.
CASSFTVNYGYTF
TGTGCCAGTAGTTTTACTGTAAACTATGGCTACACCTTC
>TRBV6-2/TRBV6-3|TRBD1|TRBJ1-5|.
CASSYDRERGNQPQHF
TGTGCCAGCAGCTATGACAGGGAAAGGGGCAATCAGCCCCAGCATTTT
>TRBV6-5|.|TRBJ2-1|once
CASSYGDGAYNEQFF
TGTGCCAGCAGTTACGGGGACGGGGCCTACAATGAGCAGTTCTTC
>TRBV5-1|.|TRBJ1-2|.
CASSLSQGWSYGYTF
TGCGCCAGCAGCTTGTCCCAGGGCTGGAGCTATGGCTACACCTTC
>TRBV7-9|.|TRBJ1-2|.
CASSPTTTANYGYTF
TGTGCCAGCAGCCCTACTACGACAGCTAACTATGGCTACACCTTC
>TRBV5-5|.|TRBJ2-6|.
CASSLAGLMSSGANVLTF
TGTGCCAGCAGCTTGGCCGGACTGATGAGCTCTGGGGCCAACGTCCTGACTTTC
>TRBV20-1|.|TRBJ1-1|.
CSAEDSQAFF
TGCAGTGCCGAGGACAGTCAAGCTTTCTTT
>TRBV18|TRBD2|TRBJ2-4|.
CASSPGAGENIQYF
TGTGCCAGCTCACCAGGGGCGGGGGAAAACATTCAGTACTTC
>TRBV3-1/TRBV3-2|.|TRBJ1-1|once
CASSQVAGRTEAFF
TGTGCCAGCAGCCAGGTGGCAGGTCGGACTGAAGCTTTCTTT
>TRBV7-9|TRBD1|TRBJ1-1|.
CASSPRTGVTEAFF
TGTGCCAGCAGCCCTCGGACAGGGGTGACTGAAGCTTTCTTT
>TRBV6-6|TRBD1|TRBJ2-5|.
CASSLGQGIETQYF
TGTGCCAGCAGCCTGGGACAGGGGATAGAGACCCAGTACTTC
>TRBV4-1|.|TRBJ1-2|.
CASSQGIYGYTF
TGCGCCAGCAGCCAAGGGATCTATGGCTACACCTTC
>TRBV6-4|.|TRBJ2-7|.
CASSSHGNYEQYF
TGTGCCAGCAGTTCCCACGGTAACTACGAGCAGTACTTC